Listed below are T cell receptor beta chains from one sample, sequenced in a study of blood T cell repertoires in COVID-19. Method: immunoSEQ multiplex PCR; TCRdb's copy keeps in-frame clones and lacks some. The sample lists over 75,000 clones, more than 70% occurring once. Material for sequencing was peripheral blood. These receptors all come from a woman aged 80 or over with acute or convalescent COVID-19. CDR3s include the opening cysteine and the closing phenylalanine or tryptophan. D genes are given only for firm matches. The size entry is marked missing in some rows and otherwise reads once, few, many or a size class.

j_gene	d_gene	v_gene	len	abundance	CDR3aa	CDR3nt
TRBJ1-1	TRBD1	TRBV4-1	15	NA	CASSLPRGRDTEAFF	TGCGCCAGCAGCCTGCCCAGGGGGCGCGACACTGAAGCTTTCTTT
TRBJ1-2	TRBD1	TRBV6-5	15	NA	CASSRDSLSGGGYTF	TGTGCCAGCAGCCGGGACAGCCTGAGCGGGGGGGGCTACACCTTC
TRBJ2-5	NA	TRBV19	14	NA	CASKSGLYQETQYF	TGTGCCAGTAAATCGGGTCTGTACCAAGAGACCCAGTACTTC
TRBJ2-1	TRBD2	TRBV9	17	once	CASSVDPSGGALYEQFF	TGTGCCAGCAGCGTAGATCCTAGCGGGGGGGCTCTATATGAGCAGTTCTTC
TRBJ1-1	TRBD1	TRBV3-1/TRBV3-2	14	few	CASSQDRRYTEAFF	TGTGCCAGCAGCCAGGACAGGAGATACACTGAAGCTTTCTTT
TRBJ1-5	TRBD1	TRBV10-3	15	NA	CAISESGQGYQPQHF	TGTGCCATCAGTGAGTCCGGACAGGGATACCAGCCCCAGCATTTT
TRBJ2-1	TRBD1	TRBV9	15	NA	CASSVQGAPYNEQFF	TGTGCCAGCAGCGTCCAGGGGGCCCCTTACAATGAGCAGTTCTTC
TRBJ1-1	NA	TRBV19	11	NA	CASSRNTEAFF	TGTGCCAGTTCGAGGAACACTGAAGCTTTCTTT
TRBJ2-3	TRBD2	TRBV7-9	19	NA	CASSLGLAGGASSTDTQYF	TGTGCCAGCAGCCTGGGACTAGCGGGGGGAGCAAGCAGCACAGATACGCAGTATTTT
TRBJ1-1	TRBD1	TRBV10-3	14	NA	CAISARQGGTEAFF	TGTGCCATCAGTGCAAGACAGGGGGGCACTGAAGCTTTCTTT
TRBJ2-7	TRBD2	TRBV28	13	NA	CASFRGTSELQYF	TGTGCCAGCTTTAGAGGGACTAGCGAGTTACAGTACTTC
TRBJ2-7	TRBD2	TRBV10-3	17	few	CAISVVGGRGSYYEQYF	TGTGCCATCAGTGTAGTTGGCGGGAGAGGTTCCTACTACGAGCAGTACTTC
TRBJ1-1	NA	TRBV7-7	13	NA	CASSTDRNTEAFF	TGTGCTAGCAGCACCGACAGGAACACTGAAGCTTTCTTT
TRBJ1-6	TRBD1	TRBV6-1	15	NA	CASSDLQGFTSPLHF	TGTGCCAGCAGTGATCTACAGGGGTTCACTTCACCCCTCCACTTT
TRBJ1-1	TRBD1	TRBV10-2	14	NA	CASKTSEGAAEAFF	TGCGCCAGCAAAACTTCGGAGGGGGCTGCTGAAGCTTTCTTT
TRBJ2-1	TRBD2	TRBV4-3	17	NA	CASSQGVAGVINNEQFF	TGCGCCAGCAGCCAAGGGGTAGCGGGAGTAATCAACAATGAGCAGTTCTTC
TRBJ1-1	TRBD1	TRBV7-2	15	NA	CASSQSGQGPTEAFF	TGTGCCAGCAGCCAATCGGGACAGGGCCCCACTGAAGCTTTCTTT
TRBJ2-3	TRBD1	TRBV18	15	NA	CASSPGTGVTDTQYF	TGTGCCAGCTCACCAGGGACAGGGGTCACAGATACGCAGTATTTT
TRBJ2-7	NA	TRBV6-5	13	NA	CASSPGTLYEQYF	TGTGCCAGCAGCCCCGGGACTCTCTACGAGCAGTACTTC
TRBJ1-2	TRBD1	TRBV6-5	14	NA	CASSYRGQEGGYTF	TGTGCCAGCAGTTACAGGGGACAGGAGGGGGGCTACACCTTC
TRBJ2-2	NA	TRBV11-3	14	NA	CASRRGRNTGELFF	TGTGCCAGCAGGAGGGGGAGGAACACCGGGGAGCTGTTTTTT
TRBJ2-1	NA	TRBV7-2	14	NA	CASRRDTHPNEQFF	TGTGCCAGCCGCCGGGACACCCACCCCAATGAGCAGTTCTTC
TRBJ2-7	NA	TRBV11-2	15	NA	CASSWGGKTGYEQYF	TGTGCCAGCAGCTGGGGGGGGAAGACAGGCTACGAGCAGTACTTC
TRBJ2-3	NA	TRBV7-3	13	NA	CASSRGGTDTQYF	TGTGCCAGCAGCCGGGGAGGTACAGATACGCAGTATTTT
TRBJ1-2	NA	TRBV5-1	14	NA	CASSLVGREGGYTF	TGCGCCAGCAGCTTGGTTGGCAGGGAAGGCGGCTACACCTTC
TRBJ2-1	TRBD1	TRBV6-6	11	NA	CASSYGQGEFF	TGTGCCAGCAGTTACGGACAGGGGGAGTTCTTC
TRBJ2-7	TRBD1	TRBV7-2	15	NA	CASSIGQGYSYEQYF	TGTGCCAGCAGCATCGGACAGGGATACTCCTACGAGCAGTACTTC
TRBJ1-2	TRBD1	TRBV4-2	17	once	CASSQNWDSSTNYGYTF	TGTGCCAGCAGCCAAAACTGGGACAGCTCGACCAACTATGGCTACACCTTC
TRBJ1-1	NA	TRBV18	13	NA	CASSQTVNTEAFF	TGTGCCAGCTCACAGACTGTAAACACTGAAGCTTTCTTT
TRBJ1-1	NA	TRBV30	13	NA	CAWSQTSNTEAFF	TGTGCCTGGAGCCAGACATCGAACACTGAAGCTTTCTTT
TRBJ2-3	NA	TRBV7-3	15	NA	CASSLTLTSTDTQYF	TGTGCCAGCAGCTTAACCTTGACTAGCACAGATACGCAGTATTTT
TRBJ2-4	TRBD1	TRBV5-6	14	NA	CASSFRDRENIQYF	TGTGCCAGCAGCTTCCGGGACAGGGAAAACATTCAGTACTTC
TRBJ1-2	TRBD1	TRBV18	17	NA	CASSPLPPKHRGDGYTF	TGTGCCAGCTCACCCCTCCCCCCCAAGCACAGGGGTGACGGCTACACCTTC
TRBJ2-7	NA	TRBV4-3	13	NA	CASSQAGFGEQYF	TGCGCCAGCAGCCAAGCGGGATTTGGGGAGCAGTACTTC
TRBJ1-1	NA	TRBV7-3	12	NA	CASSPNRVEAFF	TGTGCCAGCAGCCCTAACAGGGTTGAAGCTTTCTTT
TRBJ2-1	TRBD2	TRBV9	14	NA	CASSVTGGGNEQFF	TGTGCCAGCAGCGTTACGGGAGGCGGCAATGAGCAGTTCTTC
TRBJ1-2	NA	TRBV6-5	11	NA	CASSSGYGYTF	TGTGCCAGCAGTTCAGGGTATGGCTACACCTTC
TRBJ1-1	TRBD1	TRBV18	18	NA	CASSPTTTGVGANTEAFF	TGTGCCAGCTCACCAACAACCACAGGGGTCGGAGCGAACACTGAAGCTTTCTTT
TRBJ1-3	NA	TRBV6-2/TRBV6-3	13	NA	CASSYDRGNTIYF	TGTGCCAGCAGTTACGATCGGGGAAACACCATATATTTT
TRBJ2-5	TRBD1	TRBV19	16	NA	CASSTPRQGAGETQYF	TGTGCCAGTAGTACTCCCCGACAGGGGGCAGGAGAGACCCAGTACTTC
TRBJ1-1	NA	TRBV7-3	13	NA	CASSGQGNTEAFF	TGTGCCAGCAGCGGGCAGGGAAACACTGAAGCTTTCTTT